Listed below are T cell receptor beta chains from one sample, sequenced in a study of blood T cell repertoires in COVID-19. Method: immunoSEQ multiplex PCR; TCRdb's copy keeps in-frame clones and lacks some. The table has about 170,000 clones, around 84% seen once; the top ten hold about 14%. Sequencing was carried out using peripheral blood. All receptors derive from a woman aged 70-85 years with COVID-19, enrolled during active disease. Both conserved end residues are part of each CDR3. The D gene is left open where the match is weak. A clone size is listed for some rows: how often the clone was seen (once, few, many), or a class if it is expanded.

V	D	J	size	DNA	CDR3
TRBV7-9	.	TRBJ2-5	.	TGTGCCAGCACCGCCAGTATCACCCCCCAGGGGAGAGAGACCCAGTACTTC	CASTASITPQGRETQYF
TRBV14	TRBD1	TRBJ1-6	.	TGTGCCAGCAGCCCAGTGACAGGGACTAATTCACCCCTCCACTTT	CASSPVTGTNSPLHF
TRBV5-1	TRBD2	TRBJ2-1	.	TGCGCCAGCAGCTTGCTCGCGGGAGAAGCCAATGAGCAGTTCTTC	CASSLLAGEANEQFF
TRBV7-8	TRBD1	TRBJ1-1	.	TGTGCCAGCAGCCGACTTCAGGGGGCACTGAACACTGAAGCTTTCTTT	CASSRLQGALNTEAFF
TRBV5-6	.	TRBJ1-5	once	TGTGCCAGCAGCTTGAGCGGAGCCCCCAATCAGCCCCAGCATTTT	CASSLSGAPNQPQHF
TRBV18	.	TRBJ1-5	few	TGTGCCAGCTCACCAGCAGATAATAGCAATCAGCCCCAGCATTTT	CASSPADNSNQPQHF
TRBV5-6	TRBD1	TRBJ2-3	few	TGTGCCAGCAGCTTCCAAACAGGGGCAGATACGCAGTATTTT	CASSFQTGADTQYF
TRBV3-1/TRBV3-2	TRBD2	TRBJ2-3	.	TGTGCCAGCAGCCAAGATAGCGGGGGGCGTACGCAGTATTTT	CASSQDSGGRTQYF
TRBV5-4	TRBD2	TRBJ2-5	.	TGTGCCAGCAGCTTCTGGGGACTAGCAGGAGAGACCCAGTACTTC	CASSFWGLAGETQYF
TRBV7-8	TRBD2	TRBJ2-3	.	TGTGCCACCGAGGGAGGGGCTCGAGCGAGAGATACGCAGTATTTT	CATEGGARARDTQYF
TRBV2	.	TRBJ1-4	.	TGTGCCAGCAGCGCCAGACAGACAACTAATGAAAAACTGTTTTTT	CASSARQTTNEKLFF
TRBV6-5	TRBD1	TRBJ2-7	.	TGTGCCAGCAGTTACGGGCTGGGACAGGACTACGAGCAGTACTTC	CASSYGLGQDYEQYF
TRBV3-1/TRBV3-2	TRBD1	TRBJ1-3	.	TGTGCCAGCAGCCTACCGCGAAGGACAGGCCCTTCTGGAAACACCATATATTTT	CASSLPRRTGPSGNTIYF
TRBV29-1	.	TRBJ2-2	.	TGCAGCGTTGAAGGGAGGAGGGTCGGGGAGCTGTTTTTT	CSVEGRRVGELFF
TRBV21-1	.	TRBJ1-1	.	TGTGCCAGCAGCAAAGGGAACGACGGGGACACTGAAGCTTTCTTT	CASSKGNDGDTEAFF
TRBV5-1	TRBD1	TRBJ1-2	.	TGCGCCAGCAGCTCTGTGACAGGGTTGTTTGGCTACACCTTC	CASSSVTGLFGYTF
TRBV19	.	TRBJ1-5	.	TGTGCCAGTAGTATCGGGCCAGGGTCTCCGCATTTT	CASSIGPGSPHF
TRBV6-6	TRBD2	TRBJ2-1	once	TGTGCCAGCAGTCATGGCACAGGACTAGCGGTCGATGAGCAGTTCTTC	CASSHGTGLAVDEQFF
TRBV9	.	TRBJ2-7	.	TGTGCCAGCAGCGTAGATGGCCGAAGGGGCGAGCAGTACTTC	CASSVDGRRGEQYF
TRBV10-1	TRBD2	TRBJ2-1	.	TGCGCCAGCAGTGAGTCTGGGACTAGGGGAAGAAATGAGCAGTTCTTC	CASSESGTRGRNEQFF
TRBV24-1	TRBD1	TRBJ1-3	.	TGTGCCACCAGTGATACACGACCGGGACAGGGACCTGGAAACACCATATATTTT	CATSDTRPGQGPGNTIYF
TRBV28	TRBD1	TRBJ1-1	.	TGTGCCAGCAGTTTAACAGGGGTCCCTGAAGCTTTCTTT	CASSLTGVPEAFF
TRBV19	.	TRBJ1-5	once	TGTGCCAGTGGGATCGGGAGGACCCCTAATCAGCCCCAGCATTTT	CASGIGRTPNQPQHF
TRBV5-1	.	TRBJ2-5	.	TGCGCCAGCAGCTTGTTAGGGGCTCGTCGAGAGACCCAGTACTTC	CASSLLGARRETQYF
TRBV4-1	.	TRBJ2-1	.	TGCGCCAGCAGCCCCAGCGGGCAGCAAGGGGCCGAGCAGTTCTTC	CASSPSGQQGAEQFF
TRBV28	.	TRBJ1-5	once	TGTGCCAGCAGTTTAAGGATCCTTCCGGGGAGCCAGCATTTT	CASSLRILPGSQHF
TRBV6-6	TRBD1	TRBJ1-1	.	TGTGCCAGCAGCTCCCGGGACAGGGCTTTTTCTGAAGCTTTCTTT	CASSSRDRAFSEAFF
TRBV6-5	.	TRBJ2-7	.	TGTGCCAGCAGCGAGACCCCGGGAGCGTGGGAGCAGTACTTC	CASSETPGAWEQYF
TRBV28	.	TRBJ1-4	once	TGTGCCAGCAGTTTATCTTCCCGGGCAACTAATGAAAAACTGTTTTTT	CASSLSSRATNEKLFF
TRBV28	.	TRBJ1-4	.	TGTGCCAGCAGTATACAGCCCCTTAATGAAAAACTGTTTTTT	CASSIQPLNEKLFF
TRBV28	.	TRBJ1-1	many	TGTGCCAGCAGTTTTATGGGAGTTGGTGAAGCTTTCTTT	CASSFMGVGEAFF
TRBV6-5	TRBD1	TRBJ1-1	once	TGTGCCAGCAGCGCTCTTGGGACAGTGAACACTGAAGCTTTCTTT	CASSALGTVNTEAFF
TRBV19	TRBD2	TRBJ2-1	.	TGTGCCAGTAGTTCGCGGACTAGCGGGGGTTACAATGAGCAGTTCTTC	CASSSRTSGGYNEQFF
TRBV11-3	.	TRBJ2-2	.	TGTGCCAGCAGCCCCCTTGTTACCGGGGAGCTGTTTTTT	CASSPLVTGELFF
TRBV6-5	.	TRBJ1-5	.	TGTGCCAGCAGTTTAAGGGGCAGCAATCAGCCCCAGCATTTT	CASSLRGSNQPQHF
TRBV19	TRBD1	TRBJ1-6	few	TGTGCCAGTAGTATGACAGGGATCAATTCACCCCTCCACTTT	CASSMTGINSPLHF
TRBV2	.	TRBJ1-2	.	TGTGCCAGCAGTGGGCAGGGGTCGAACTATGGCTACACCTTC	CASSGQGSNYGYTF
TRBV6-5	.	TRBJ2-6	.	TGTGCCAGCAGGCTACAGGGCTCTGGGGCCAACGTCCTGACTTTC	CASRLQGSGANVLTF
TRBV27	.	TRBJ1-3	.	TGTGCCAGCAGAGGGGGGGGCGCCTCTGGAAACACCATATATTTT	CASRGGGASGNTIYF
TRBV4-1	.	TRBJ1-5	.	TGCGCCAGCAGCCTAAATCAGCCCCAGCATTTT	CASSLNQPQHF
TRBV14	.	TRBJ2-2	.	TGTGCCAGCAGCCATCTCGGTGAGAACACCGGGGAGCTGTTTTTT	CASSHLGENTGELFF
TRBV6-5	.	TRBJ2-7	.	TGTGCCAGCAGTTACTCGAAGCTTGCCTACGAGCAGTACTTC	CASSYSKLAYEQYF
TRBV28	.	TRBJ1-1	.	TGTGCCAGCAGTTTATACAGGGAGGAAGCTTTCTTT	CASSLYREEAFF
TRBV28	.	TRBJ1-5	.	TGTGCCAGCAGTTTGGAGAGTTCCGGGACACCTAATCAGCCCCAGCATTTT	CASSLESSGTPNQPQHF